This TCR beta chain emerged from a study of cytomegalovirus exposure and HLA in healthy donors. The study's findings and limits: Cytomegalovirus association was listed for under 200 TCR beta chains.

V lost 9 bases and J lost 0, with 12 bases in between. CDR1 and CDR2 from the germline V gene are LNHNV and YYDKDF (reference sequence). CDR3 length: 13 amino acids. Vbeta (60) and Jbeta (13) primers were used in the PCR. Measured with immunoSEQ multiplex PCR; TCRdb has only the in-frame clones, and not every one. The table has 50,000 or so clones, about 81% seen once; the top ten hold roughly 2.4%. As to this clone: Its antigen remains unidentified.

This TCR was sampled from a boy aged 5-17 years in good health and CMV-seropositive. The source material was PBMCs. V is TRBV15 and J is TRBJ2-7; possible D gene TRBD2, 6 bases. The DNA for the CDR3 is TGTGCCACGGGACTTGGGAGCTCCTACGAGCAGTACTTC. Encoded protein: CATGLGSSYEQYF.